One and the same sample provided the 28 T cell receptor beta chains below, sequenced in a study of identical twins. MiXCR, applied by TCRdb to the 5' RACE reads, yields one record per CDR3 protein. The data hold some 760,000 distinct CDR3 sequences, with over 15% observed a single time. These data were also reused for a study on T cells expressing NK-cell markers.

Input material: PBMCs. Receptors were obtained from a woman between 18 and 29 years old in good health.

This rearrangement joins TRBV5-1 to TRBJ2-1; the D gene is possibly TRBD1 (5 bases). Trimming stripped 4 bases from V and 8 bases from J, with 13 bases between. The CDR3 runs 13 residues. The V gene's germline CDR1 is SGHRS and CDR2 YFSETQ. CDR3 in amino acids: CASSPRIRDEQFF. Written as DNA, the CDR3 is TGCGCCAGCAGCCCCCGGATCAGGGATGAGCAGTTCTTC.

The CDR3 DNA is TGTGCCAGCAGCTTGGAAGCGTTGACAGGGATTCTTGACGAGCAGTACTTC. Encoded protein: CASSLEALTGILDEQYF. The J gene is TRBJ2-7, the V gene TRBV7-2; 7 nucleotides line up with TRBD1. Per the germline V gene, CDR1 is SGHTA and CDR2 is FQGNSA. Losses at the gene ends were 3 bases for V and 5 bases for J; bases not matched to a gene: 16. This CDR3 region has 17 residues.

The J gene is TRBJ2-1, the V gene TRBV5-5, with D perhaps matching TRBD1 (6 bases). Trimming removed 7 bases from V and 3 bases from J, with 17 bases in between. CDR1 is SGHKS, CDR2 YYEKEE, per germline (reference sequence). CDR3 length: 15 residues. CDR3 residues: CASGATDRLYNEQFF. The CDR3 DNA sequence: TGTGCCAGCGGTGCAACGGACAGACTCTACAATGAGCAGTTCTTC.

This rearrangement joins TRBV20-1 to TRBJ2-5; no firm D call. Trimming took off 0 bases at V and 2 bases at J, with 4 bases between the two ends. The germline gives CDR1 DFQATT, CDR2 SNEGSKA (reference sequence). There are 12 residues in the CDR3. Here the CDR3 DNA reads TGCAGTGCTAGAGACCCACAAGAGACCCAGTACTTC. Translating it yields CSARDPQETQYF.

This clonotype was detected a few times. The V call is TRBV24-1, the J call TRBJ1-1; TRBD1 matches at 7 bases. Germline V gene lookup returns CDR1 KGHDR and CDR2 SFDVKD. The CDR3 contains 13 residues. J lost 3 bases, V lost 7 bases, and 4 bases had no gene match. DNA for the CDR3: TGTGCCACCAGGGGCAGGGGGGACACTGAAGCTTTCTTT. Translating gives CATRGRGDTEAFF.

The genes are TRBV2 and TRBJ2-1; D not certain. Trimming shortened V by 0 bases and J by 3 bases, and 6 bases separated the two germline ends. The germline V gene has CDR1 SNHLY and CDR2 FYNNEI. This CDR3 comprises 14 residues. This CDR3 reads CASSEAAVYNEQFF. As DNA, the CDR3 is TGTGCCAGCAGTGAAGCGGCGGTCTACAATGAGCAGTTCTTC.

The table lists this clonotype with a few counts. The chain uses TRBV10-3 and TRBJ1-1, with D perhaps matching TRBD1 (6 bases). V lost 8 bases and J 3 bases, leaving 19 bases between the germline ends. CDR1 is ENHRY, CDR2 SYGVKD, per germline. The CDR3 consists of 15 residues. The CDR3 DNA is TGTGCCATCGGTGGGGCAGGGGCTGGGGACACTGAAGCTTTCTTT. Amino acids: CAIGGAGAGDTEAFF.

This clonotype turned up a few times. The V call is TRBV27, the J call TRBJ2-2, with 9 bases lining up with TRBD2. The junction had 5 bases not matched to a gene; V was cut back by 3 bases and J by 6 bases. Per germline, CDR1 MNHEY and CDR2 SMNVEV (reference sequence). The CDR3 loop spans 15 amino acids. DNA for the CDR3: TGTGCCAGCAGTTTTCGGACTAGCGAGTCCGGGGAGCTGTTTTTT. It translates to CASSFRTSESGELFF.

Only a few counts were recorded for this clonotype. J is TRBJ2-5 and V is TRBV12-3 or TRBV12-4, with 7 bases matching TRBD2. The CDR3 runs 15 residues. With V trimmed by 5 bases and J by 1 base, 7 bases remained unmatched. CDR3 region: CASSRLRLAQETQYF. CDR3 nucleotide sequence: TGTGCCAGCAGTCGACTGCGACTAGCCCAAGAGACCCAGTACTTC.

This chain links TRBV20-1 with TRBJ2-5; D is perhaps TRBD2 (5 bases). This CDR3 is built from 13 residues. V dropped 5 bases and J dropped 4 bases, with 14 bases sitting between them. Germline V gene sequence: CDR1 DFQATT, CDR2 SNEGSKA (reference sequence). Here the CDR3 DNA reads TGCAGTGCTCGTACGGGGTTTGCAGAGACCCAGTACTTC. Protein product: CSARTGFAETQYF.

This clonotype was found a few times. The chain employs TRBV18 and TRBJ2-1; no definite D call. Germline CDR1 KGHSH, CDR2 LQKENI. The CDR3 has 15 amino acids. Trimming took 6 bases from V and 7 from J, leaving 19 bases between them. CDR3 amino acids: CASSLPAAVGNEQFF. The CDR3, as DNA: TGTGCCAGCTCCCTCCCCGCGGCGGTTGGAAATGAGCAGTTCTTC.

This clonotype was recorded a few times. This rearrangement joins TRBV20-1 to TRBJ2-2; tentative D call: TRBD1 (5 bases). Trimming pared 6 bases from V and 4 bases from J, leaving 18 bases between. This CDR3 spans 15 amino acids. Germline V gives CDR1 DFQATT, CDR2 SNEGSKA (reference sequence). This chain's CDR3 is CSARFGRTSTGELFF. CDR3 DNA: TGCAGTGCGAGGTTCGGACGGACATCCACCGGGGAGCTGTTTTTT.

This clonotype was detected only a few times. The chain couples TRBV20-1 to TRBJ2-7; D gene uncertain. Per the germline V gene, CDR1 is DFQATT and CDR2 is SNEGSKA (reference sequence). V was cut by 2 bases and J by 3 bases, with 5 bases left in between. The CDR3 is 11 amino acids. Written as DNA, the CDR3 is TGCAGTGCTAGATGGGGCTACGAGCAGTACTTC. Translating gives CSARWGYEQYF.

This clonotype was counted ten times or more. The chain recombines TRBV20-1 with TRBJ2-3; the match to TRBD2 covers 14 bases. The CDR3 extends over 17 amino acids. V shed 3 bases and J 3 bases; nucleotides not matched to a gene: 8. The germline V gene has CDR1 DFQATT and CDR2 SNEGSKA (reference sequence). CDR3 amino acids: CSASLTSGGARTDTQYF. In DNA form, the CDR3 reads TGCAGTGCTAGCTTGACTAGCGGGGGGGCGAGGACAGATACGCAGTATTTT.

The V and J genes are TRBV6-2 or TRBV6-3 and TRBJ2-3, with 11 bases aligning to TRBD2. Germline CDR1 reads MNHEY; CDR2 reads SVGEGT. The CDR3 is 16 amino acids. The trim removed 3 bases at V and 6 bases at J, leaving 8 bases unmatched. CDR3 residues: CASSYPSGRTTDTQYF. CDR3 sequence (DNA): TGTGCCAGCAGTTATCCTAGCGGGAGGACCACGGATACGCAGTATTTT.

This clonotype appeared a few times. The gene calls are TRBV6-1 and TRBJ2-7; TRBD1 might be the D (6 bases). The CDR3 extends over 17 amino acids. V was cut by 5 bases and J by 2 bases, with 22 bases left in between. Germline CDR1 reads MNHNS; CDR2 reads SASEGT. CDR3 in amino acids: CASSRALTGLTPYEQYF. In DNA, the CDR3 is TGTGCCAGCAGTCGCGCTTTGACAGGTCTTACTCCCTACGAGCAGTACTTC.

The V call is TRBV2, the J call TRBJ1-1; no definite D call. The germline gives CDR1 SNHLY, CDR2 FYNNEI. The ends were cut back, 3 bases at V and 7 bases at J, with 3 bases in the middle. The CDR3 has 10 amino acids. This chain's CDR3 is CASSDHEAFF. CDR3 nucleotides: TGTGCCAGCAGTGACCATGAAGCTTTCTTT.

There are a few counts of this clonotype. The chain combines TRBV6-1 with TRBJ2-5, with D maybe TRBD1 (5 bases). V was shortened by 3 bases and J by 4 bases, with 9 bases between the two germline ends. Germline assignment: CDR1 MNHNS and CDR2 SASEGT. The CDR3 extends over 13 amino acids. The CDR3 region has the DNA TGTGCCAGCAGTGAGGGGCCTGCAGAGACCCAGTACTTC. It codes for CASSEGPAETQYF.

This clonotype was counted between two and nine times. The chain is built from TRBV5-6 and TRBJ2-7; 7 nucleotides agree with TRBD1. The CDR3 runs 18 residues. V dropped 0 bases and J dropped 0; count of bases not matched to a gene: 12. Germline V gives CDR1 SGHDT, CDR2 YYEEEE. CDR3 region: CASSLARTGQDNSYEQYF. The CDR3 nucleotides are TGTGCCAGCAGCTTGGCCAGGACAGGCCAAGACAACTCCTACGAGCAGTACTTC.

The chain employs TRBV29-1 and TRBJ2-1; 10 positions match TRBD2. With 7 bases clipped from V and 3 bases from J, the junction kept 3 bases outside the gene matches. The CDR3 totals 13 residues. The germline V gene encodes CDR1 SQVTM and CDR2 ANQGSEA. The CDR3 DNA follows: TGCAGCGCAAGCGGGAGGGTCTACAATGAGCAGTTCTTC. The encoded protein is CSASGRVYNEQFF.

This chain joins TRBV6-6 and TRBJ2-7; 7 positions agree with TRBD2. Unmatched junction bases numbered 6, after V lost 6 bases and J lost 4 bases. CDR1 and CDR2 (germline): MNHNY, SVGAGI (reference sequence). CDR3 length: 13 residues. Here the CDR3 reads CASRPSSGYEQYF. DNA for the CDR3: TGTGCCAGCAGGCCCTCTAGCGGATACGAGCAGTACTTC.

This clonotype has at least ten counts. The rearrangement uses TRBV20-1 and TRBJ1-2; perhaps TRBD1 as D (6 bases). This CDR3 has 12 amino acids. Germline V gene data show CDR1 as DFQATT and CDR2 as SNEGSKA (reference sequence). Between the trimmed V and J ends, which lost 6 bases and 8 bases, there was a span of 16 bases. DNA for the CDR3: TGCAGTGCCCCTAAGGTGGGGGGCGGCTACACCTTC. It translates to CSAPKVGGGYTF.

In this sample, this clonotype turned up a few times. The CDR3 region is CASSGPYEQYF. The CDR3 DNA reads TGTGCCAGCAGTGGGCCCTACGAGCAGTACTTC. J is TRBJ2-7 and V is TRBV27, with D unresolved. V shed 5 bases and J shed 2 bases, with 4 bases lying between them. Per germline, CDR1 MNHEY and CDR2 SMNVEV (reference sequence). The CDR3 has 11 amino acids.

Details on this clonotype: The junction differs from germline at one of its ends, possibly a read error. The chain links TRBV24-1 to TRBJ2-1, with D perhaps TRBD2 (5 bases). Germline assignment: CDR1 KGHDR and CDR2 SFDVKD. The CDR3 is 12 amino acids. CDR3 amino acids: CATSNPGRERFF. The CDR3 bases are TGTGCCACCAGTAACCCAGGAAGGGAGCGGTTCTTC.

This clonotype was counted between two and nine times. The rearrangement links TRBV4-1 to TRBJ2-7, with D possibly being TRBD2 (5 bases). The germline CDR1 and CDR2 sequences are MGHRA and YSYEKL. Trimming removed 2 bases at V and 1 base at J, with 15 bases between. CDR3 length: 16 residues. The CDR3 spells CASSQTASRLSYEQYF. CDR3 DNA sequence: TGCGCCAGCAGCCAAACCGCTAGCCGATTGTCCTACGAGCAGTACTTC.

This clonotype was observed many times. The rearrangement uses TRBV11-2 and TRBJ2-5; TRBD1 is a possible D gene (6 bases). The CDR3 has 16 amino acids. Trimming left V 5 bases short and J 7 bases short, with 23 bases between. Germline assignment: CDR1 SGHAT and CDR2 FQNNGV. CDR3 DNA sequence: TGTGCCAGCAGCCCACTTGGGACAAACATCAGGGGGACCCAGTACTTC. As protein: CASSPLGTNIRGTQYF. The full variable domain, completed using reference TRBV11-2 and TRBJ2-5, is EAGVAQSPRYKIIEKRQSVAFWCNPISGHATLYWYQQILGQGPKLLIQFQNNGVVDDSQLPKDRFSAERLKGVDSTLKIQPAKLEDSAVYLCASSPLGTNIRGTQYFGPGTRLLVL.

The sample holds a few counts of this clonotype. The rearrangement uses TRBV6-5 and TRBJ1-1, with D tentatively TRBD1 (6 bases). This CDR3 spans 15 amino acids. The germline V gene has CDR1 MNHEY and CDR2 SVGAGI. Between the trimmed V and J ends, which lost 0 bases and 1 base, there was a span of 9 bases. The CDR3 DNA follows: TGTGCCAGCAGTTACTCAGGGACAAGGAACACTGAAGCTTTCTTT. Encoded protein: CASSYSGTRNTEAFF.

Only a few counts were recorded for this clonotype. This chain uses TRBV20-1 with TRBJ2-7, with unresolved D. There are 13 residues in the CDR3. The germline gives CDR1 DFQATT, CDR2 SNEGSKA (reference sequence). V was trimmed by 0 bases and J by 4 bases, leaving 10 bases between them. The CDR3 region has the DNA TGCAGTGCTAGAGATTCAGGTAGTTACGAGCAGTACTTC. Residues: CSARDSGSYEQYF.